This T cell receptor beta chain was recovered during a study of CD8+ T cells in alopecia areata. Study-level information: Severity scores in treated patients reflected the percentage of scalp affected.

Whole-study findings and limits: Tofacitinib significantly decreased scalp clonality and expanded CD8+ clones among top 100. Many expanded lesional clones stayed in scalp and blood while on tofacitinib.

Stated treatment: oral pan-JAK inhibitor, 5-10 mg twice daily. Peripheral blood and lesional scalp punch biopsies were taken from alopecia areata patients. RNA extraction and reverse transcription yielded cDNA as sequencing template. Some clones are missing from TCRdb's copy, which holds only in-frame ones; the method was immunoSEQ multiplex PCR. The sample shows under 150,000 clones, over 60% of them seen only once. Germline lookup yields CDR1 SGHNT and CDR2 YYREEE (reference sequence). The V gene lost 1 base and the J gene lost 4 bases, with 10 bases spanning the gap. The CDR3 has 14 amino acids. Regarding this clone: Its antigen is not known.

This specimen consisted of CD4+ T cells sorted from blood, obtained at week 4, from a patient treated with tofacitinib. The chain links TRBV5-4 to TRBJ2-3; D gene uncertain. The TCR sequence derives from a human donor with alopecia areata. The CDR3 sequence: CASSLFQVADTQYF. The CDR3 coding sequence is TGTGCCAGCAGCTTGTTCCAGGTTGCAGATACGCAGTATTTT.